This entry lists 24 T cell receptor beta chains sequenced from one sample in a study of blood T cell repertoires in COVID-19. Using immunoSEQ multiplex PCR, the repertoire was profiled, and TCRdb retains in-frame clones only, with some absent. The sample has roughly 84,000 clones, roughly 80% seen once; the top ten hold about a sixth. Material for sequencing was peripheral blood. The receptors come from a woman of 80 years or more with acute or convalescent COVID-19.

This sequence joins TRBV28 and TRBJ1-6, with D possibly TRBD1 on 6 matching bases. The CDR3 sequence is 13 residues long. The V gene's germline CDR1 is MDHEN and CDR2 SYDVKM. V was cut by 6 bases and J by 10 bases, with 13 bases left in between. Here the CDR3 reads CASRGGERSPLHF. Written as DNA, the CDR3 is TGTGCCAGCAGAGGGGGGGAACGATCACCCCTCCACTTT.

The rearrangement links TRBV7-9 to TRBJ2-5, with a weak D call TRBD1 (5 bases). Deletions cut 1 base from V and 2 bases from J, with 8 bases between. CDR3 length: 14 amino acids. Germline CDR1 and CDR2: SEHNR and FQNEAQ (reference sequence). Here the CDR3 DNA reads TGTGCCAGCAGCTTAGAGGGGTTACAAGAGACCCAGTACTTC. Translation: CASSLEGLQETQYF.

The chain links TRBV7-9 to TRBJ1-4; possibly TRBD1 for D (6 bases). Trimming took off 5 bases at V and 3 bases at J, with 13 bases between the two ends. The germline V gene encodes CDR1 SEHNR and CDR2 FQNEAQ (reference sequence). The CDR3 consists of 15 residues. The DNA of the CDR3 is TGTGCCAGCAGCCCAGACAGGCGATCTAATGAAAAACTGTTTTTT. Translating gives CASSPDRRSNEKLFF.

The V call is TRBV6-1, the J call TRBJ2-5; TRBD2 agrees at 7 bases. The junction had 8 bases not matched to a gene; V was cut back by 3 bases and J by 4 bases. The CDR3 loop spans 15 amino acids. CDR1 MNHNS and CDR2 SASEGT come from the germline V gene. CDR3 sequence reads: CASSERAGVRETQYF. The CDR3 DNA follows: TGTGCCAGCAGTGAGCGGGCGGGGGTTCGAGAGACCCAGTACTTC.

This rearrangement joins TRBV27 to TRBJ2-5, with 9 bases aligning to TRBD1. Germline CDR1 MNHEY, CDR2 SMNVEV (reference sequence). The CDR3 is 15 residues long. Unmatched junction bases numbered 8, after V lost 4 bases and J lost 5 bases. CDR3 protein: CASSSGQGNSETQYF. The DNA of the CDR3 is TGTGCCAGCAGTTCTGGACAGGGGAACTCCGAGACCCAGTACTTC.

J is TRBJ1-5 and V is TRBV11-3, with a weak D call TRBD1 (6 bases). Per the germline V gene, CDR1 is SGHNT and CDR2 is YENEEA. The germline V and J ends were trimmed by 4 bases and 0 bases, with 16 bases remaining between them. This CDR3 has 17 amino acids. The CDR3 sequence is CASSSRQDVYSNQPQHF. DNA for the CDR3: TGTGCCAGCAGCTCCCGACAGGATGTTTATAGCAATCAGCCCCAGCATTTT.

This chain joins TRBV11-3 and TRBJ2-5; 8 bases align to TRBD2. Germline CDR1 is SGHNT and CDR2 is YENEEA. CDR3 length: 16 residues. V was pared by 5 bases and J by 2 bases, with 10 bases of the junction left unmatched. In DNA, the CDR3 is TGTGCCAGCAGCGCTCGAGGAGCGGGGGTTCAAGAGACCCAGTACTTC. Translation: CASSARGAGVQETQYF.

The rearrangement uses TRBV20-1 and TRBJ1-3; D remains ambiguous. Germline V CDR1 and CDR2: DFQATT, SNEGSKA (reference sequence). This CDR3 region has 11 residues. With 5 bases removed from V and 4 bases from J, the gap between germline ends came to 6 bases. The CDR3 nucleotides read TGCAGTGCTGAGAGGGGAAACACCATATATTTT. This codes for CSAERGNTIYF.

CDR3 in amino acids: CASSYPTGVETQYF. The CDR3 DNA reads as TGTGCCAGCAGCTATCCGACAGGGGTAGAGACCCAGTACTTC. V and J are TRBV7-8 and TRBJ2-5; 8 bases are a match to TRBD1. From germline, CDR1 is SGHVS and CDR2 FQNEAQ. The CDR3 sequence is 14 residues long. V lost 4 bases to trimming and J lost 4 bases; unmatched junction nucleotides: 5.

This sequence joins TRBV3-1 (or the pseudogene TRBV3-2) and TRBJ1-6; TRBD1 might be the D (6 bases). Trimming took 4 bases from V and 0 from J, leaving 19 bases between them. Germline-derived CDR1 and CDR2 are LGHDT and YNNKEL (reference sequence). The CDR3 sequence is 19 residues long. This CDR3 is CASSLNGQNGGSYNSPLHF. For the CDR3, the DNA is TGTGCCAGCAGCCTTAACGGACAGAATGGGGGCTCCTATAATTCACCCCTCCACTTT.

The J gene is TRBJ1-5, the V gene TRBV25-1; D gene uncertain. Germline CDR1 reads MGHDK; CDR2 reads SYGVNS. The CDR3 length is 15 residues. The V and J ends lost 1 base and 7 bases respectively, with 14 bases between them. DNA for the CDR3: TGTGCCAGCAGTGAATCGGAGACGGCAAGGCAGCCCCAGCATTTT. It yields the protein CASSESETARQPQHF.

This clone was seen only a few times. This chain joins TRBV19 and TRBJ2-3, with D maybe TRBD2 (5 bases). CDR3 length equals 14 residues. Trimming shortened V by 7 bases and J by 2 bases, and 13 bases separated the two germline ends. CDR1 and CDR2 (germline): LNHDA, SQIVND (reference sequence). The CDR3 spells CASNSEGLTDTQYF. The CDR3 DNA reads as TGTGCCAGTAATAGCGAAGGCCTCACAGATACGCAGTATTTT.

V and J are TRBV19 and TRBJ1-5; TRBD1 aligns across 8 bases. Per the germline V gene, CDR1 is LNHDA and CDR2 is SQIVND (reference sequence). V shed 4 bases and J 1 base; nucleotides not matched to a gene: 0. This CDR3 has 14 amino acids. The DNA of the CDR3 is TGTGCCAGTAGTAGGGACAGGAGCAATCAGCCCCAGCATTTT. Residues: CASSRDRSNQPQHF.

The chain combines TRBV5-4 with TRBJ2-6, with D possibly being TRBD2 (5 bases). The germline V gene encodes CDR1 SGHNT and CDR2 YYREEE (reference sequence). V gave up 4 bases and J gave up 0 bases, with 8 bases separating them. This CDR3 has 15 residues. CDR3 residues: CASSPGSSGANVLTF. The CDR3, as DNA: TGTGCCAGCAGCCCGGGGAGCTCTGGGGCCAACGTCCTGACTTTC.

The genes are TRBV10-3 and TRBJ2-1; perhaps TRBD1 as D (5 bases). The CDR3 runs to 12 residues. Germline CDR1 ENHRY, CDR2 SYGVKD. V lost 6 bases to trimming and J lost 4 bases, with 7 bases between them. The DNA of the CDR3 is TGTGCCATCAGGGACAATTACAATGAGCAGTTCTTC. Translating gives CAIRDNYNEQFF.

The genes are TRBV15 and TRBJ1-1; a possible D gene is TRBD1 (5 bases). The germline CDR1 and CDR2 sequences are LNHNV and YYDKDF (reference sequence). The CDR3 length is 14 residues. V lost 7 bases and J 5 bases, leaving 17 bases between the germline ends. Written as DNA, the CDR3 is TGTGCCACCACCCCCGGGGGGATGCGGACTGAAGCTTTCTTT. Its translation is CATTPGGMRTEAFF. The full variable domain, with the rest looked up from reference TRBV15 and TRBJ1-1, is DAMVIQNPRYQVTQFGKPVTLSCSQTLNHNVMYWYQQKSSQAPKLLFHYYDKDFNNEADTPDNFQSRRPNTSFCFLDIRSPGLGDTAMYLCATTPGGMRTEAFFGQGTRLTVV.

The chain is built from TRBV6-6 and TRBJ1-1, with D tentatively TRBD1 (6 bases). Germline CDR1 and CDR2: MNHNY and SVGAGI (reference sequence). The CDR3 extends over 15 amino acids. V lost 8 bases, J lost 0 bases, and 16 bases lay in between. The CDR3 DNA follows: TGTGCCAGCGCGCCCGGACAGACCATGAACACTGAAGCTTTCTTT. It codes for CASAPGQTMNTEAFF.

This chain joins TRBV7-2 and TRBJ2-7; D is perhaps TRBD1 (6 bases). Trimming pared 3 bases from V and 6 bases from J, leaving 9 bases between. This CDR3 has 12 amino acids. Looked up from germline, CDR1 is SGHTA and CDR2 is FQGNSA. In DNA form, the CDR3 reads TGTGCCAGCAGCTTTCCAGGGGTCGAGCAGTACTTC. Its translation: CASSFPGVEQYF.

This clone came up once. The rearrangement uses TRBV7-2 and TRBJ1-5, with D tentatively TRBD1 (6 bases). CDR3 length equals 15 residues. From germline, CDR1 is SGHTA and CDR2 FQGNSA. V lost 1 base to trimming and J lost 1 base, with 8 bases between them. CDR3 sequence: CASSLVQGSNQPQHF. Written as DNA, the CDR3 is TGTGCCAGCAGCTTAGTACAGGGAAGCAATCAGCCCCAGCATTTT. Variable domain in full (rest from reference TRBV7-2 and TRBJ1-5): GAGVSQSPSNKVTEKGKDVELRCDPISGHTALYWYRQSLGQGLEFLIYFQGNSAPDKSGLPSDRFSAERTGGSVSTLTIQRTQQEDSAVYLCASSLVQGSNQPQHFGDGTRLSIL.

The chain recombines TRBV6-5 with TRBJ2-5; 10 nucleotides agree with TRBD2. The V segment lost 5 bases and the J segment 5 bases; nucleotides outside the gene matches: 8. Germline values: CDR1 MNHEY, CDR2 SVGAGI. The length of the CDR3 is 15 residues. This CDR3 reads CASSPSGGAGETQYF. The CDR3 bases are TGTGCCAGCAGTCCAAGCGGGGGGGCTGGGGAGACCCAGTACTTC.

The chain couples TRBV5-1 to TRBJ2-7; D possibly corresponds to TRBD1 (6 bases). CDR1 is SGHRS, CDR2 YFSETQ, per germline. With 0 bases removed from V and 4 bases from J, the gap between germline ends came to 11 bases. The CDR3 totals 14 residues. For the CDR3, the DNA is TGCGCCAGCAGCTTGGTTCCCAGGGGTTACGAGCAGTACTTC. As protein: CASSLVPRGYEQYF.

The chain has TRBV18 and TRBJ2-2; TRBD1 aligns across 7 bases. V lost 3 bases to trimming and J lost 4 bases; unmatched junction nucleotides: 11. Germline V gene lookup returns CDR1 KGHSH and CDR2 LQKENI. The CDR3 is made up of 17 amino acids. Here the CDR3 DNA reads TGTGCCAGCTCACCGAACAGGGGTTCCGAAGGCACCGGGGAGCTGTTTTTT. Amino acid sequence: CASSPNRGSEGTGELFF.

The V call is TRBV6-2 or TRBV6-3, the J call TRBJ2-5; D perhaps matches TRBD2 (6 bases). The V gene lost 2 bases and the J gene lost 2 bases, with 15 bases spanning the gap. The CDR3 sequence is 16 residues long. Germline V lookup: CDR1 MNHEY, CDR2 SVGEGT. The CDR3: CASSYVSRDFQETQYF. The CDR3 region has the DNA TGTGCCAGCAGTTACGTTAGTCGGGACTTTCAAGAGACCCAGTACTTC.

The gene calls are TRBV10-1 and TRBJ1-4; D is ambiguous. The CDR3 length is 15 residues. The V and J ends lost 0 bases and 5 bases respectively, with 10 bases between them. The germline V gene encodes CDR1 WNHNN and CDR2 SYGVQD (reference sequence). The CDR3 spells CASSESGPGNEKLFF. CDR3 nucleotide sequence: TGCGCCAGCAGTGAGTCCGGACCGGGGAATGAAAAACTGTTTTTT.